This TCR beta chain is from a study of CD8 T cells in ankylosing spondylitis. Quantitative 5'-RACE with molecular barcodes generated TCR beta libraries. TCRdb reprocessed the 5' RACE reads via MiXCR and lists one record per CDR3 protein. Here the sample spans about 260,000 distinct CDR3 sequences, roughly 25% being singletons. The study, taken as a whole, reports: Eight highly homologous variants formed a TCR beta motif that appeared characteristic of ankylosing spondylitis blood. Clones linked to the disease showed a CD8+ phenotype. They occurred at relatively low frequencies in peripheral blood. Reportedly, matched ankylosing spondylitis synovial fluid was significantly enriched for disease-linked clones.

In regard to this clonotype: No antigen is known for it.

The CDR3 covers 18 residues. Trimming cost V 1 base and J 6 bases; bases outside gene matches: 16. Germline V gives CDR1 SGHAT, CDR2 FQNNGV. This receptor was taken from a male donor with ankylosing spondylitis or in good health (not recorded which). The sequencing input was blood, either unsorted or a sorted T cell fraction (not recorded which). The J gene is TRBJ2-3, the V gene TRBV11-2, with 7 bases fitting TRBD2. The CDR3 protein is CASSLGARGLVGGDTQYF. The DNA of the CDR3 is TGTGCCAGCAGCTTAGGGGCGCGAGGACTAGTCGGCGGGGATACGCAGTATTTT.